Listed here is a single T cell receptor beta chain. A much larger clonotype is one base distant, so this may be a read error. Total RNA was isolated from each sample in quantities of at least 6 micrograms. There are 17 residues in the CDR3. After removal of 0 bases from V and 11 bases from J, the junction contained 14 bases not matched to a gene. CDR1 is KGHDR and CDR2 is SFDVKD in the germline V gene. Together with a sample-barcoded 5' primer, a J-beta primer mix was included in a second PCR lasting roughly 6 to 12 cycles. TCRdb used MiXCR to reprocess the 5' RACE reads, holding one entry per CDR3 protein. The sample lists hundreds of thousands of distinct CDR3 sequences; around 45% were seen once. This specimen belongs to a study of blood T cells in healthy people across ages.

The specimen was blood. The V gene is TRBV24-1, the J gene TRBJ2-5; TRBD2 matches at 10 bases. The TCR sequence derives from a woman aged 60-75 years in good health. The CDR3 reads CATSDLEVASGSFRQYF. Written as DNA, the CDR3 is TGTGCCACCAGTGATTTGGAGGTGGCTAGCGGGAGTTTCAGGCAGTACTTC.